These 29 T cell receptor beta chains share one sample of origin, sequenced in a study of blood T cell repertoires in COVID-19. Method: immunoSEQ multiplex PCR; TCRdb's copy keeps in-frame clones and lacks some. The table lists approximately 200,000 clones, 84% of them singletons. Sequencing used peripheral blood. These receptors came from a woman older than 75 with COVID-19, enrolled during active disease.

The J gene is TRBJ1-1, the V gene TRBV19; perhaps TRBD1 as D (6 bases). The CDR3 spans 15 residues. Germline values: CDR1 LNHDA, CDR2 SQIVND (reference sequence). Between the trimmed V and J ends, which lost 5 bases and 4 bases, there was a span of 17 bases. The CDR3 spells CASSPRGGAGTEAFF. In DNA, the CDR3 is TGTGCCAGTAGTCCCCGCGGGGGGGCGGGCACTGAAGCTTTCTTT.

The chain combines TRBV6-1 with TRBJ2-3; D ambiguous. The CDR3 sequence is 13 residues long. CDR1 is MNHNS and CDR2 is SASEGT in the germline V gene. Trimming stripped 3 bases from V and 1 base from J, with 5 bases between. The CDR3: CASSDVGTDTQYF. Here the CDR3 DNA reads TGTGCCAGCAGTGACGTCGGCACAGATACGCAGTATTTT.

A few counts support this clone. This chain connects TRBV19 to TRBJ1-1; 11 bases map to TRBD1. In germline, CDR1 is LNHDA, CDR2 SQIVND (reference sequence). V trimming: 4 bases; J trimming: 11 bases; junction bases outside the gene matches: 9. This CDR3 contains 14 residues. The CDR3 protein is CASSTGQGATLAFF. CDR3 coding DNA: TGTGCCAGTAGTACCGGACAGGGGGCGACCCTTGCTTTCTTT.

The genes are TRBV10-3 and TRBJ2-7, with TRBD2 identical over 8 bases. Germline CDR1 and CDR2: ENHRY and SYGVKD. The CDR3 runs to 15 residues. V lost 4 bases to trimming and J lost 1 base; unmatched junction nucleotides: 6. CDR3 amino acids: CAISVLAGESYEQYF. In DNA form, the CDR3 reads TGTGCCATCAGTGTGCTAGCGGGTGAGTCCTACGAGCAGTACTTC.

The V call is TRBV18, the J call TRBJ2-2; the match to TRBD1 covers 11 bases. This CDR3 contains 17 residues. Looked up from germline, CDR1 is KGHSH and CDR2 is LQKENI. The ends lost 0 bases at V and 7 bases at J; junction bases unmatched: 7. In DNA, the CDR3 is TGTGCCAGCTCACCACCGGTCAGGACAGGGGGCGTCGGGGAGCTGTTTTTT. Its translation is CASSPPVRTGGVGELFF.

A few counts support this clone. The J gene is TRBJ2-5, the V gene TRBV5-4; possibly TRBD2 for D (6 bases). This CDR3 has 16 residues. The germline gives CDR1 SGHNT, CDR2 YYREEE (reference sequence). Deletions cut 3 bases from V and 6 bases from J, with 21 bases between. CDR3 loop: CASSSSIGGFEKTQYF. The CDR3 nucleotides are TGTGCCAGCAGCTCCTCAATTGGGGGGTTCGAAAAGACCCAGTACTTC.

The chain is built from TRBV6-1 and TRBJ1-1; D perhaps matches TRBD1 (6 bases). Germline V gene lookup returns CDR1 MNHNS and CDR2 SASEGT. The V end was cut by 3 bases, the J end by 3 bases, with 8 bases between. CDR3 size: 13 residues. DNA for the CDR3: TGTGCCAGCAGTGAGCAGGGGTACACTGAAGCTTTCTTT. It codes for CASSEQGYTEAFF.

A word on this clone: Other DNA sequences in this sample translate to the same CDR3. The CDR3 DNA sequence: TGTGCCAGCAGCTTAGACAGAGGGACTGAAGCTTTCTTT. It is translated as CASSLDRGTEAFF. The gene calls are TRBV7-9 and TRBJ1-1; D is uncertain. The CDR3 totals 13 residues. Germline V gene lookup returns CDR1 SEHNR and CDR2 FQNEAQ (reference sequence). V lost 1 base, J lost 5 bases, and 8 bases lay in between.

This chain uses TRBV28 with TRBJ1-6, with 7 bases fitting TRBD1. The CDR3 is 15 amino acids. Germline CDR1 and CDR2: MDHEN and SYDVKM. Trimming took 5 bases from V and 9 from J; bases not matched to a gene: 10. CDR3 bases: TGTGCCAGCAGTGTGGACAGGACGTTTTTTTCACCCCTCCACTTT. This gives the protein CASSVDRTFFSPLHF. The entire variable domain, with the rest obtained from reference TRBV28 and TRBJ1-6, is as follows: DVKVTQSSRYLVKRTGEKVFLECVQDMDHENMFWYRQDPGLGLRLIYFSYDVKMKEKGDIPEGYSVSREKKERFSLILESASTNQTSMYLCASSVDRTFFSPLHFGNGTRLTVT.

CDR3: CASSQDDISGVTDTQYF. CDR3 bases: TGTGCCAGCAGCCAAGACGACATAAGCGGGGTCACAGATACGCAGTATTTT. V gene TRBV4-2 combines with J gene TRBJ2-3, with 7 bases identical to TRBD2. The CDR3 has 17 amino acids. Germline values: CDR1 LGHNA, CDR2 YNFKEQ. Losses at the gene ends were 0 bases for V and 2 bases for J; bases not matched to a gene: 8.

V gene TRBV2 combines with J gene TRBJ2-2; TRBD1 agrees at 8 bases. Trimming cost V 6 bases and J 5 bases; bases outside gene matches: 8. The CDR3 runs to 15 residues. Germline V gene lookup returns CDR1 SNHLY and CDR2 FYNNEI. The CDR3 region is CASSADRGRTGELFF. As DNA, the CDR3 is TGTGCCAGCAGCGCTGACAGGGGTCGGACCGGGGAGCTGTTTTTT.

The chain couples TRBV11-2 to TRBJ1-1, with a tentative D call TRBD1 (6 bases). Germline assignment: CDR1 SGHAT and CDR2 FQNNGV. V was clipped by 0 bases and J by 5 bases, with 7 bases between them. The CDR3 length is 13 residues. The CDR3 here is CASSLDRGTEAFF. The CDR3 bases are TGTGCCAGCAGCTTAGATAGGGGGACTGAAGCTTTCTTT.

Only a few counts were recorded for this clone. CDR3 sequence reads: CASSWSTGVAEAFF. CDR3 in DNA: TGTGCCAGCAGCTGGTCGACAGGGGTCGCTGAAGCTTTCTTT. V usage is TRBV7-9 and J usage is TRBJ1-1; 8 bases agree with TRBD1. CDR1 is SEHNR, CDR2 FQNEAQ, per germline (reference sequence). Trimming took 4 bases from V and 6 from J; bases not matched to a gene: 7. This CDR3 is 14 amino acids long.

The chain recombines TRBV28 with TRBJ1-2, with 9 bases aligning to TRBD1. Looked up from germline, CDR1 is MDHEN and CDR2 is SYDVKM. Trimming removed 6 bases from V and 4 bases from J; junction bases left unmatched: 6. The CDR3 covers 14 residues. DNA for the CDR3: TGTGCCAGCAGACGGACAGGGGCCGCCTATGGCTACACCTTC. Encoded protein: CASRRTGAAYGYTF.

The chain links TRBV5-1 to TRBJ2-6; TRBD2 might be the D (5 bases). The CDR3 is made up of 18 amino acids. Germline V gene data show CDR1 as SGHRS and CDR2 as YFSETQ. Trimming stripped 0 bases from V and 4 bases from J, with 17 bases between. This CDR3 is CASSLEGDRRPGANVLTF. As DNA, the CDR3 is TGCGCCAGCAGCTTGGAGGGAGATAGGCGTCCAGGGGCCAACGTCCTGACTTTC. The full variable domain, rest sourced from reference TRBV5-1 and TRBJ2-6, is KAGVTQTPRYLIKTRGQQVTLSCSPISGHRSVSWYQQTPGQGLQFLFEYFSETQRNKGNFPGRFSGRQFSNSRSEMNVSTLELGDSALYLCASSLEGDRRPGANVLTFGAGSRLTVL.

Only a few counts were recorded for this clone. The rearrangement joins TRBV7-9 to TRBJ1-2; D not certain. V was pared by 5 bases and J by 4 bases, with 11 bases between. Germline values: CDR1 SEHNR, CDR2 FQNEAQ (reference sequence). The CDR3 runs to 13 residues. The CDR3 region is CASSPGVGYGYTF. CDR3 bases: TGTGCCAGCAGCCCAGGCGTAGGCTATGGCTACACCTTC.

This clone is a singleton in its sample. The J gene is TRBJ2-3, the V gene TRBV11-2; 16 nucleotides align to TRBD2. This CDR3 spans 17 amino acids. Germline CDR1 and CDR2: SGHAT and FQNNGV. J lost 8 bases, V lost 1 base, and 6 bases had no gene match. The CDR3 sequence is CASSLGGTSGGAGTQYF. The CDR3 DNA reads as TGTGCCAGCAGCTTAGGTGGGACTAGCGGGGGGGCCGGTACGCAGTATTTT.

V and J are TRBV19 and TRBJ1-1, with D unclear. From germline, CDR1 is LNHDA and CDR2 SQIVND (reference sequence). The ends were cut back, 2 bases at V and 0 bases at J, with 13 bases in the middle. This CDR3 is built from 16 residues. The CDR3 here is CASSITMQQLNTEAFF. CDR3 nucleotides: TGTGCCAGTAGTATAACCATGCAACAGTTGAACACTGAAGCTTTCTTT.

This clone was seen only once. The chain is built from TRBV2 and TRBJ1-2; no clear D. The CDR3 has 15 residues. The germline V gene encodes CDR1 SNHLY and CDR2 FYNNEI. Trimming pared 3 bases from V and 6 bases from J, leaving 17 bases between. The CDR3 DNA follows: TGTGCCAGCAGTGAGGTTCGGACTTCTAGGGATGGCTACACCTTC. Its translation is CASSEVRTSRDGYTF.

This CDR3 reads CASSPRSGYNEKLFF. The CDR3 DNA reads as TGTGCCAGCAGTCCTCGCTCGGGATATAATGAAAAACTGTTTTTT. The chain has TRBV6-1 and TRBJ1-4, with D unclear. Looked up from germline, CDR1 is MNHNS and CDR2 is SASEGT. CDR3 length: 15 amino acids. Between the trimmed V and J ends, which lost 5 bases and 4 bases, there was a span of 14 bases.

The V gene is TRBV30, the J gene TRBJ1-6; TRBD1 is a possible D gene (6 bases). In germline, CDR1 is GTSNPN, CDR2 SVGIG (reference sequence). The CDR3 contains 15 residues. The V end lost 0 bases, the J end lost 5 bases, and 11 bases lay between the germline ends. CDR3 nucleotide sequence: TGTGCCTGGAGTGTTAGACAGGTCCATAATTCACCCCTCCACTTT. This gives the protein CAWSVRQVHNSPLHF.

The CDR3 loop is CASSLRQSMNTEAFF. The CDR3 bases are TGTGCCAGCAGCTTACGACAGTCGATGAACACTGAAGCTTTCTTT. This chain connects TRBV28 to TRBJ1-1; D possibly corresponds to TRBD1 (5 bases). The V end was cut by 6 bases, the J end by 0 bases, with 14 bases between. Germline values: CDR1 MDHEN, CDR2 SYDVKM. The CDR3 runs 15 residues.

The chain is built from TRBV4-1 and TRBJ1-4, with TRBD1 matching over 11 bases. Unmatched junction bases numbered 3, after V lost 2 bases and J lost 7 bases. Germline CDR1 reads MGHRA; CDR2 reads YSYEKL. This CDR3 has 15 amino acids. The CDR3 nucleotides read TGCGCCAGCAGCCAACGGGGACAGGGGGTTGAAAAACTGTTTTTT. This sequence encodes CASSQRGQGVEKLFF.

The chain employs TRBV15 and TRBJ1-3; D perhaps matches TRBD1 (6 bases). Trimming pared 8 bases from V and 2 bases from J, leaving 16 bases between. Germline CDR1 and CDR2: LNHNV and YYDKDF (reference sequence). CDR3 length equals 15 residues. The CDR3 is CATGDRQAPGNTIYF. The CDR3, as DNA: TGTGCCACCGGCGACCGACAGGCCCCTGGAAACACCATATATTTT.

The J gene is TRBJ1-5, the V gene TRBV11-2; D perhaps matches TRBD1 (6 bases). The CDR3 totals 18 residues. V was clipped by 1 base and J by 1 base, with 17 bases between them. Germline V CDR1 and CDR2: SGHAT, FQNNGV. This CDR3 reads CASSLGKGGARSNQPQHF. The CDR3 DNA is TGTGCCAGCAGCTTAGGAAAAGGGGGGGCGAGGAGCAATCAGCCCCAGCATTTT.

J is TRBJ2-1 and V is TRBV9, with D possibly TRBD1 on 6 matching bases. The CDR3 runs to 13 residues. V dropped 4 bases and J dropped 15 bases, with 20 bases sitting between them. Germline CDR1 reads SGDLS; CDR2 reads YYNGEE. CDR3 coding DNA: TGTGCCAGCAGCCGATATCTACAGGGCACCACGTTCTTC. This encodes CASSRYLQGTTFF.

This chain joins TRBV30 and TRBJ2-5; TRBD2 matches 13 bases. V lost 5 bases to trimming and J lost 6 bases; unmatched junction nucleotides: 6. CDR3 length: 14 residues. Germline V CDR1 and CDR2: GTSNPN, SVGIG (reference sequence). The CDR3 DNA follows: TGTGCCTGGGACCCGGGACTAGCGGGGCAGACCCAGTACTTC. Amino acids: CAWDPGLAGQTQYF.

The chain employs TRBV5-1 and TRBJ2-3, with D uncertain. Germline V gene sequence: CDR1 SGHRS, CDR2 YFSETQ. Trimming stripped 0 bases from V and 2 bases from J, with 7 bases between. The length of the CDR3 is 14 residues. CDR3 residues: CASSLVTTTDTQYF. Written as DNA, the CDR3 is TGCGCCAGCAGCTTGGTAACTACCACAGATACGCAGTATTTT.

The chain employs TRBV6-2 or TRBV6-3 and TRBJ1-1, with 9 bases identical to TRBD1. The CDR3 contains 15 residues. The germline V gene has CDR1 MNHEY and CDR2 SVGEGT. Losses at the gene ends were 4 bases for V and 1 base for J; bases not matched to a gene: 4. In nucleotides, the CDR3 is TGTGCCAGCAGTTTCGCGGGACAGGGGAACACTGAAGCTTTCTTT. Protein: CASSFAGQGNTEAFF.